The 25 T cell receptor beta chains given below trace back to one sample, sequenced in a study of OX40 agonist ivuxolimab in advanced cancers. Assay used: immunoSEQ multiplex PCR; TCRdb lists only in-frame clones, some missing. Of tens of thousands of clones listed, around 87% are singletons. The input for sequencing was CD4+ or CD8+ T cells sorted from blood, taken in a trial of the OX40 agonist ivuxolimab. These receptors all come from an adult with an advanced solid tumor such as melanoma, head and neck, liver or kidney cancer.

This sequence joins TRBV19 and TRBJ2-1; D uncertain. Germline V gives CDR1 LNHDA, CDR2 SQIVND (reference sequence). This CDR3 comprises 16 residues. Trimming stripped 4 bases from V and 2 bases from J, with 15 bases between. Here the CDR3 DNA reads TGTGCCAGTAGTAAACCAACTCAAAGCACCTACAATGAGCAGTTCTTC. This sequence encodes CASSKPTQSTYNEQFF.

V is TRBV5-6 and J is TRBJ1-2, with D uncertain. Germline values: CDR1 SGHDT, CDR2 YYEEEE. This CDR3 is built from 14 residues. V was pared by 4 bases and J by 8 bases, with 18 bases between. CDR3 nucleotide sequence: TGTGCCAGCAGCGGGTGGGCCCCCCCAAGGGGCTACACCTTC. Residues: CASSGWAPPRGYTF.

This clone is a singleton in its sample. The gene calls are TRBV15 and TRBJ1-6, with no clear D. The CDR3 has 13 residues. Germline assignment: CDR1 LNHNV and CDR2 YYDKDF (reference sequence). With 0 bases removed from V and 10 bases from J, the gap between germline ends came to 7 bases. This CDR3 reads CATSREEGSPLHF. CDR3 bases: TGTGCCACCAGCAGAGAGGAGGGATCACCCCTCCACTTT. Complete variable domain (other parts from reference TRBV15 and TRBJ1-6): DAMVIQNPRYQVTQFGKPVTLSCSQTLNHNVMYWYQQKSSQAPKLLFHYYDKDFNNEADTPDNFQSRRPNTSFCFLDIRSPGLGDTAMYLCATSREEGSPLHFGNGTRLTVT.

This chain uses TRBV27 with TRBJ2-5, with 9 bases matching TRBD1. The V gene's germline CDR1 is MNHEY and CDR2 SMNVEV (reference sequence). The CDR3 contains 19 residues. Trimming removed 5 bases from V and 4 bases from J; junction bases left unmatched: 20. The CDR3 reads CASSRSRQGGPIGIETQYF. The DNA for the CDR3 is TGTGCCAGCAGTCGGAGTAGACAGGGGGGCCCCATCGGAATAGAGACCCAGTACTTC.

V usage is TRBV28 and J usage is TRBJ1-1; unclear D gene. This CDR3 spans 11 amino acids. V shed 10 bases and J shed 4 bases, with 10 bases lying between them. CDR1 is MDHEN, CDR2 SYDVKM, per germline. CDR3 sequence: CATREGTEAFF. The CDR3 nucleotides are TGTGCCACCCGGGAGGGCACTGAAGCTTTCTTT. Full variable domain (outside the CDR3, taken from reference TRBV28 and TRBJ1-1): DVKVTQSSRYLVKRTGEKVFLECVQDMDHENMFWYRQDPGLGLRLIYFSYDVKMKEKGDIPEGYSVSREKKERFSLILESASTNQTSMYLCATREGTEAFFGQGTRLTVV.

The rearrangement joins TRBV6-5 to TRBJ2-1, with 8 positions matching TRBD2. Germline loops: CDR1 MNHEY, CDR2 SVGAGI. J was trimmed by 7 bases and V by 6 bases; bases with no gene match: 8. This CDR3 comprises 14 residues. The CDR3 sequence: CASRPPGLGNEQFF. Here the CDR3 DNA reads TGTGCCAGCAGACCTCCGGGACTAGGGAATGAGCAGTTCTTC.

This clone was detected once. This rearrangement joins TRBV5-1 to TRBJ1-3; unclear D gene. The V and J ends lost 4 bases and 0 bases respectively, with 11 bases between them. CDR1 and CDR2 (germline): SGHRS, YFSETQ. There are 15 residues in the CDR3. CDR3 in DNA: TGCGCCAGCAGCGCCCCCCTGAGCTCTGGAAACACCATATATTTT. This codes for CASSAPLSSGNTIYF.

This clone was seen more than once but under ten times. The J gene is TRBJ1-5, the V gene TRBV19, with D perhaps TRBD1 (5 bases). This CDR3 region has 12 residues. The V and J ends lost 3 bases and 6 bases respectively, with 6 bases between them. The germline gives CDR1 LNHDA, CDR2 SQIVND (reference sequence). The CDR3: CASSIGAQPQHF. In DNA, the CDR3 is TGTGCCAGTAGTATCGGGGCTCAGCCCCAGCATTTT.

This clone is a singleton in its sample. The chain carries TRBV5-1 and TRBJ1-6; no firm D call. This CDR3 has 15 amino acids. Germline V gives CDR1 SGHRS, CDR2 YFSETQ. The V and J ends lost 4 bases and 6 bases respectively, with 14 bases between them. CDR3 in amino acids: CASSRRGGSNSPLHF. The CDR3 DNA reads as TGCGCCAGCAGCCGGCGTGGCGGGAGTAATTCACCCCTCCACTTT. Full variable domain (rest looked up from reference TRBV5-1 and TRBJ1-6): KAGVTQTPRYLIKTRGQQVTLSCSPISGHRSVSWYQQTPGQGLQFLFEYFSETQRNKGNFPGRFSGRQFSNSRSEMNVSTLELGDSALYLCASSRRGGSNSPLHFGNGTRLTVT.

V and J are TRBV6-1 and TRBJ1-5; TRBD1 matches 10 bases. The CDR3 has 17 residues. Germline CDR1 reads MNHNS; CDR2 reads SASEGT. J was trimmed by 1 base and V by 3 bases; bases with no gene match: 6. The CDR3 sequence: CASSERTGGYSNQPQHF. The DNA for the CDR3 is TGTGCCAGCAGTGAGAGGACAGGGGGTTACAGCAATCAGCCCCAGCATTTT.

This chain links TRBV10-2 with TRBJ2-7; TRBD2 aligns across 10 bases. Germline values: CDR1 WSHSY, CDR2 SAAADI. The CDR3 totals 14 residues. V lost 9 bases and J lost 7; bases outside the gene matches: 12. CDR3 sequence: CASQSGRAAEEQYF. CDR3 sequence (DNA): TGCGCCAGTCAAAGCGGGAGGGCCGCGGAAGAGCAGTACTTC.

The chain links TRBV6-6 to TRBJ2-5; TRBD1 agrees at 10 bases. The CDR3 totals 16 residues. Germline CDR1 MNHNY, CDR2 SVGAGI (reference sequence). V gave up 5 bases and J gave up 2 bases; unmatched junction bases: 8. The CDR3 bases are TGTGCCAGCAGTCCCCGGGACAGGGGTGGGCAAGAGACCCAGTACTTC. It is translated as CASSPRDRGGQETQYF.

This chain uses TRBV5-1 with TRBJ1-2, with TRBD1 as a possible D gene (6 bases). Germline CDR1 reads SGHRS; CDR2 reads YFSETQ. This CDR3 is 15 amino acids long. V was trimmed by 0 bases and J by 4 bases, leaving 13 bases between them. The CDR3 region is CASSLVAGVGYGYTF. CDR3 nucleotides: TGCGCCAGCAGCTTGGTAGCAGGGGTAGGCTATGGCTACACCTTC.

V and J are TRBV11-2 and TRBJ2-7; 7 nucleotides align to TRBD1. Trimming removed 5 bases from V and 5 bases from J; junction bases left unmatched: 9. The germline V gene encodes CDR1 SGHAT and CDR2 FQNNGV. CDR3 length: 14 residues. CDR3 sequence reads: CASSLSPTGHEQYV. CDR3 DNA: TGTGCCAGCAGCCTCTCACCGACAGGGCACGAGCAGTACGTC.

The chain joins TRBV7-8 to TRBJ2-1; D is ambiguous. V was pared by 5 bases and J by 5 bases, with 16 bases between. The CDR3 contains 15 residues. Germline CDR1 SGHVS, CDR2 FQNEAQ. CDR3 nucleotides: TGTGCCAGCAGCCCCATTCGCGTTGGGGACAATGAGCAGTTCTTC. This encodes CASSPIRVGDNEQFF. The entire variable domain, with the rest obtained from reference TRBV7-8 and TRBJ2-1, is as follows: GAGVSQSPRYKVAKRGQDVALRCDPISGHVSLFWYQQALGQGPEFLTYFQNEAQLDKSGLPSDRFFAERPEGSVSTLKIQRTQQEDSAVYLCASSPIRVGDNEQFFGPGTRLTVL.

This clone was observed a few times. This sequence joins TRBV10-2 and TRBJ1-4; D gene ambiguous. CDR1 is WSHSY and CDR2 is SAAADI in the germline V gene. V lost 3 bases to trimming and J lost 7 bases, with 9 bases between them. The CDR3 runs 13 residues. DNA for the CDR3: TGCGCCAGCAGTGACCCCGTTGGTGAAAAACTGTTTTTT. This translates into CASSDPVGEKLFF.

The V call is TRBV6-5, the J call TRBJ2-5; D is ambiguous. V was shortened by 6 bases and J by 5 bases, with 16 bases between the two germline ends. The CDR3 spans 14 residues. CDR1 is MNHEY, CDR2 SVGAGI, per germline. CDR3 in amino acids: CASSQLDPRETQYF. CDR3 nucleotides: TGTGCCAGCAGCCAACTCGACCCCAGGGAGACCCAGTACTTC.

The rearrangement joins TRBV20-1 to TRBJ1-4; D gene unclear. V shed 3 bases and J shed 6 bases, with 5 bases lying between them. Germline V lookup: CDR1 DFQATT, CDR2 SNEGSKA (reference sequence). CDR3 size: 11 residues. CDR3 coding DNA: TGCAGTGCTAGGCCGGATGAAAAACTGTTTTTT. Its protein product is CSARPDEKLFF.

V and J are TRBV6-6 and TRBJ1-4; no clear D gene. V was cut by 6 bases and J by 5 bases, with 4 bases left in between. CDR3 length: 11 amino acids. Germline V gene sequence: CDR1 MNHNY, CDR2 SVGAGI (reference sequence). The CDR3 sequence: CASRRNEKLFF. The CDR3 coding sequence is TGTGCCAGCAGGAGGAATGAAAAACTGTTTTTT.

This clone was observed a few times. The genes are TRBV7-3 and TRBJ2-2; D gene ambiguous. The CDR3 runs 11 residues. CDR1 and CDR2 from the germline V gene are SGHTA and FQGTGA. Trimming stripped 5 bases from V and 7 bases from J, with 5 bases between. CDR3 region: CASSQSGELFF. CDR3 sequence (DNA): TGTGCCAGCAGCCAAAGCGGGGAGCTGTTTTTT.

The CDR3 DNA reads as TGTGCCAGCAGTGACACCGGGACACCACCCTATGGCTACACCTTC. Protein sequence: CASSDTGTPPYGYTF. The chain combines TRBV6-4 with TRBJ1-2; D might be TRBD1 (6 bases). This CDR3 comprises 15 residues. Germline-derived CDR1 and CDR2 are MRHNA and SNTAGT. V was shortened by 2 bases and J by 4 bases, with 14 bases between the two germline ends.

The rearrangement uses TRBV7-2 and TRBJ2-7; D is possibly TRBD1 (5 bases). Trimming removed 1 base from V and 6 bases from J, with 13 bases in between. The CDR3 runs 14 residues. The germline CDR1 and CDR2 sequences are SGHTA and FQGNSA. The CDR3 DNA sequence: TGTGCCAGCAGCTTAGGTGTAGGGGCAGGCGAGCAGTACTTC. The encoded protein is CASSLGVGAGEQYF.

J is TRBJ2-5 and V is TRBV14, with unresolved D. This CDR3 is built from 13 residues. Germline V gene lookup returns CDR1 SGHDN and CDR2 FVKESK. V shed 1 base and J shed 7 bases, with 10 bases lying between them. The CDR3 bases are TGTGCCAGCAGCCAAGGAACCGTGGGGACCCAGTACTTC. This translates into CASSQGTVGTQYF.

V gene TRBV6-5 combines with J gene TRBJ1-6; tentative D call: TRBD1 (5 bases). Deletions cut 3 bases from V and 9 bases from J, with 12 bases between. Per the germline V gene, CDR1 is MNHEY and CDR2 is SVGAGI. This CDR3 spans 14 amino acids. The CDR3 loop reads CASSYSGVGSPLHF. The DNA for the CDR3 is TGTGCCAGCAGTTATTCGGGGGTGGGTTCACCCCTCCACTTT.

This clone was found a few times. This rearrangement joins TRBV2 to TRBJ1-1; D remains ambiguous. Trimming took 5 bases from V and 4 from J, leaving 11 bases between them. CDR3 size: 13 residues. The V gene's germline CDR1 is SNHLY and CDR2 FYNNEI. The CDR3 loop is CASSFEATTEAFF. The CDR3 coding sequence is TGTGCCAGCAGTTTCGAGGCGACCACTGAAGCTTTCTTT.